A single sample gave rise to the 12 T cell receptor beta chains below, sequenced in a study of shared clonotypes between healthy human individuals. Clones were read by immunoSEQ multiplex PCR, and TCRdb kept only the in-frame ones, dropping some. Among some 900,000 clones listed, 76% were seen once. Sequencing was carried out using memory CD4+ T cells sorted from blood. The subset denotes: CD45RA-negative fraction. These TCRs come from a man between 18 and 35 years old in good health.

This sequence joins TRBV14 and TRBJ1-1, with D maybe TRBD1 (6 bases). Trimming took off 5 bases at V and 0 bases at J, with 13 bases between the two ends. CDR3 length: 15 amino acids. Germline V gene sequence: CDR1 SGHDN, CDR2 FVKESK. The CDR3 nucleotides are TGTGCCAGCAGCAGGGGGGACGGCCTGAACACTGAAGCTTTCTTT. It codes for CASSRGDGLNTEAFF.

The chain links TRBV6-5 to TRBJ1-2; 7 positions match TRBD1. The CDR3 runs to 13 residues. The ends lost 3 bases at V and 8 bases at J; junction bases unmatched: 6. The germline V gene has CDR1 MNHEY and CDR2 SVGAGI. The CDR3 is CASSYRDSQGYTF. The CDR3, as DNA: TGTGCCAGCAGTTATAGGGACAGCCAGGGCTACACCTTC.

This clone was picked up many times. The J gene is TRBJ1-6, the V gene TRBV5-1; 8 nucleotides match TRBD1. The CDR3 extends over 16 amino acids. From germline, CDR1 is SGHRS and CDR2 YFSETQ. Germline trimming cut 4 bases from V and 0 bases from J; bases unmatched to any gene: 3. The CDR3 sequence: CASSRDRNSYNSPLHF. The CDR3 coding sequence is TGCGCCAGCAGCCGGGACAGGAACTCCTATAATTCACCCCTCCACTTT. The whole variable domain, remainder taken from reference TRBV5-1 and TRBJ1-6, is KAGVTQTPRYLIKTRGQQVTLSCSPISGHRSVSWYQQTPGQGLQFLFEYFSETQRNKGNFPGRFSGRQFSNSRSEMNVSTLELGDSALYLCASSRDRNSYNSPLHFGNGTRLTVT.

The J gene is TRBJ2-3, the V gene TRBV13, with 15 bases that match TRBD2. Germline CDR1 reads PRHDT; CDR2 reads FYEKMQ (reference sequence). The CDR3 sequence is 17 residues long. Trimming removed 5 bases from V and 0 bases from J; junction bases left unmatched: 3. As DNA, the CDR3 is TGTGCCAGCAGCCGGGGACTAGCGGGGGGCAGCACAGATACGCAGTATTTT. Amino acid sequence: CASSRGLAGGSTDTQYF.

This chain uses TRBV28 with TRBJ2-7; D is unclear. V lost 7 bases, J lost 0 bases, and 13 bases lay in between. The CDR3 spans 14 residues. Germline CDR1 and CDR2: MDHEN and SYDVKM. The CDR3: CASTPTRISYEQYF. The DNA for the CDR3 is TGTGCCAGCACCCCTACACGGATCTCCTACGAGCAGTACTTC.

The chain joins TRBV5-6 to TRBJ2-7; 8 bases are shared with TRBD1. Trimming took 5 bases from V and 6 from J; bases not matched to a gene: 7. Germline V gene lookup returns CDR1 SGHDT and CDR2 YYEEEE. This CDR3 is built from 13 residues. The CDR3 sequence: CASRDRALSEQYF. CDR3 DNA sequence: TGTGCCAGCAGGGACAGGGCCCTTAGCGAGCAGTACTTC.

J is TRBJ1-2 and V is TRBV10-3; D might be TRBD1 (6 bases). Per the germline V gene, CDR1 is ENHRY and CDR2 is SYGVKD. CDR3 length: 12 residues. With 3 bases removed from V and 8 bases from J, the gap between germline ends came to 10 bases. In DNA form, the CDR3 reads TGTGCCATCAGTGATGTCAGGGGAGGCTACACCTTC. As protein: CAISDVRGGYTF.

The chain couples TRBV5-4 to TRBJ2-6; TRBD1 might be the D (5 bases). This CDR3 has 17 amino acids. Germline V gene data show CDR1 as SGHNT and CDR2 as YYREEE (reference sequence). V was shortened by 6 bases and J by 1 base, with 17 bases between the two germline ends. CDR3 sequence: CASNQGYQGSGANVLTF. CDR3 nucleotides: TGTGCCAGCAATCAAGGGTACCAGGGATCTGGGGCCAACGTCCTGACTTTC.

J is TRBJ2-1 and V is TRBV7-9; 8 bases align to TRBD1. The junction had 6 bases not matched to a gene; V was cut back by 1 base and J by 7 bases. Per the germline V gene, CDR1 is SEHNR and CDR2 is FQNEAQ (reference sequence). The CDR3 has 15 amino acids. CDR3 residues: CASSLGTGFENEQFF. For the CDR3, the DNA is TGTGCCAGCAGCTTAGGGACAGGGTTTGAAAATGAGCAGTTCTTC.

The sample holds one count of this clone. The chain carries TRBV23-1 and TRBJ2-3; TRBD2 might be the D (5 bases). TRBV23-1 is reported as an ORF; its role is uncertain. The CDR3 has 19 residues. The ends were cut back, 4 bases at V and 3 bases at J, with 26 bases in the middle. The CDR3 coding sequence is TGCGCCAGCAGTCTAAAAAAAGTTAGGGTCTCTCAGCGGACAGATACGCAGTATTTT. Amino acid sequence: CASSLKKVRVSQRTDTQYF.

As for this clone: A read error is possible here, since a much larger clone lies one base away. The V and J genes are TRBV11-2 and TRBJ2-7, with 8 bases aligning to TRBD1. Per germline, CDR1 SGHAT and CDR2 FQNNGV. CDR3 length: 13 amino acids. With V trimmed by 3 bases and J by 3 bases, 1 base remained unmatched. The CDR3 is CASSFGQGYEQYF. The CDR3 DNA follows: TGTGCCAGCAGCTTCGGACAGGGCTACGAGCAGTACTTC. Based on the CDR3 plus reference TRBV11-2 and TRBJ2-7, the full variable domain is EAGVAQSPRYKIIEKRQSVAFWCNPISGHATLYWYQQILGQGPKLLIQFQNNGVVDDSQLPKDRFSAERLKGVDSTLKIQPAKLEDSAVYLCASSFGQGYEQYFGPGTRLTVT.

The genes are TRBV6-5 and TRBJ1-2; D might be TRBD1 (5 bases). Trimming left V 6 bases short and J 4 bases short, with 12 bases between. The CDR3 covers 13 residues. Germline V lookup: CDR1 MNHEY, CDR2 SVGAGI. As DNA, the CDR3 is TGTGCCAGCAGCTTACAGGAGTCCTATGGCTACACCTTC. Encoded protein: CASSLQESYGYTF.